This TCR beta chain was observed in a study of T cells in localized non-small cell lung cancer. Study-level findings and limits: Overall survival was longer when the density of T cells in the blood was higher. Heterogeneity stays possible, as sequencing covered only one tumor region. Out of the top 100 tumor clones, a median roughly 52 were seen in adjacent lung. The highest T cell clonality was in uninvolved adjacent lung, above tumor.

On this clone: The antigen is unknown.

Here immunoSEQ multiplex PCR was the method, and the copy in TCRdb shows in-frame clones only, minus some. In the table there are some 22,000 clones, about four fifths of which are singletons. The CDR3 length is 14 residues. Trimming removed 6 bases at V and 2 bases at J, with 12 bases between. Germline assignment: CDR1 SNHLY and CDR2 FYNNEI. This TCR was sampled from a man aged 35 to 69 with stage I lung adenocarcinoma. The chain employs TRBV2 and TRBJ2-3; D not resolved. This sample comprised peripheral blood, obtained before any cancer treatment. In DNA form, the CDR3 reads TGTGCCAGCAGACAGACCACCGACACAGATACGCAGTATTTT. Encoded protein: CASRQTTDTDTQYF.